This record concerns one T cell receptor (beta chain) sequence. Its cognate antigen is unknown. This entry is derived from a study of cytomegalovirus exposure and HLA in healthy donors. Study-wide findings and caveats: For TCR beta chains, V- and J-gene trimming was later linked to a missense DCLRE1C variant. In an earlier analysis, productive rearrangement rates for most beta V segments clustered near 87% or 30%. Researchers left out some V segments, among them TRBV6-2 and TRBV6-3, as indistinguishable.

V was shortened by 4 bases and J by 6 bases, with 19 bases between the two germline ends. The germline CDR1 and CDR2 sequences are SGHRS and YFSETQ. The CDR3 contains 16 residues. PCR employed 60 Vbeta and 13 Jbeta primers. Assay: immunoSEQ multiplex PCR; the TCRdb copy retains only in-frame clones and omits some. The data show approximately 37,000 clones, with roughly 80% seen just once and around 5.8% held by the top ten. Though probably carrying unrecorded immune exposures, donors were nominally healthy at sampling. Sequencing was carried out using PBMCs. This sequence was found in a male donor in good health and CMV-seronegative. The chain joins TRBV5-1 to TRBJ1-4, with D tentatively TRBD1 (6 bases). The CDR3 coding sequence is TGCGCCAGCAGCGGGGGCGCAGGGGTGTGGGATGAAAAACTGTTTTTT. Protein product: CASSGGAGVWDEKLFF.